This T cell receptor beta chain was found in a study of OX40 agonist ivuxolimab in advanced cancers. The J segment lost 3 bases and the V segment lost 1 base, leaving 4 bases of the junction unmatched. The CDR3 has 16 residues. CDR1 and CDR2 (germline): SGDLS, YYNGEE. The table came from immunoSEQ multiplex PCR; TCRdb's copy has only in-frame clones and leaves some out. The top ten clones hold around 1.6% of a sample with more than 85,000 clones, 80% to 95% of them seen once. This rearrangement joins TRBV9 to TRBJ2-2, with 9 bases aligning to TRBD2. The sequence derives from an adult with an advanced solid tumor such as melanoma, head and neck, liver or kidney cancer. Sequencing was performed on CD4+ or CD8+ T cells sorted from blood, taken in a trial of the OX40 agonist ivuxolimab. This CDR3 is CASSVQAGGDTGELFF. CDR3 DNA: TGTGCCAGCAGCGTACAGGCGGGAGGGGACACCGGGGAGCTGTTTTTT.